This TCR beta chain was sequenced during a study of CD4 T cells in relation to SARS-CoV-2 and coronaviruses. Cryopreserved PBMCs were CD4-enriched, then split into naive and memory cells. Naive or memory CD4+ cells were cultured 1:1 with T cell-depleted PBMCs plus CEF. Assay used: immunoSEQ multiplex PCR; TCRdb lists only in-frame clones, some missing. The sample has tens of thousands of clones; about four fifths are singletons. Worth noting for this clone: Its target is not known.

The CDR3 contains 17 residues. The germline V gene encodes CDR1 SGHDT and CDR2 YYEEEE. The germline V and J ends were trimmed by 1 base and 0 bases, with 16 bases remaining between them. Study-wide results and limits: SARS-CoV-2-driven expansion was significantly weaker in crossreactive than monoreactive clones. Roughly three fifths of donors had memory CD4+ clonotypes crossrecognizing SARS-CoV-2 and common cold coronavirus spike.

The receptor's source is an adult with COVID-19. The sequenced sample consisted of memory CD4+ T cells from PBMCs, cultured in vitro. The V and J genes are TRBV5-6 and TRBJ1-2; no clear D. Here the CDR3 DNA reads TGTGCCAGCAGCTTGTGGAAGGGAGCAACCTCTAACTATGGCTACACCTTC. As protein: CASSLWKGATSNYGYTF.